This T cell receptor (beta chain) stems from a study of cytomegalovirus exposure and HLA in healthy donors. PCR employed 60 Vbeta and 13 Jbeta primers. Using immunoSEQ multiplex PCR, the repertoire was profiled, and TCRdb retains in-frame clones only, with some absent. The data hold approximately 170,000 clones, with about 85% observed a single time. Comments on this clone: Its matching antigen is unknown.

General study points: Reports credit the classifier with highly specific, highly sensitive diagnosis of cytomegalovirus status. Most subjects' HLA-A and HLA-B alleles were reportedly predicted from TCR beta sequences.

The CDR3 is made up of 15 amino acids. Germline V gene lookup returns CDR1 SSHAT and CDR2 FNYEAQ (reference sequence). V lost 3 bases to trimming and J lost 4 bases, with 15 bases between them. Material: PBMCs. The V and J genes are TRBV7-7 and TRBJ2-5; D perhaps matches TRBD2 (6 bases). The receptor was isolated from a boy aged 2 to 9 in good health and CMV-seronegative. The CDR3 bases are TGTGCCAGCAGCTTGTCATCCGGGACTCGAGAGACCCAGTACTTC. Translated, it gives CASSLSSGTRETQYF. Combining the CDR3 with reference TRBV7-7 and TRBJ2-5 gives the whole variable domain GAGVSQSPRYKVTKRGQDVTLRCDPISSHATLYWYQQALGQGPEFLTYFNYEAQPDKSGLPSDRFSAERPEGSISTLTIQRTEQRDSAMYRCASSLSSGTRETQYFGPGTRLLVL.